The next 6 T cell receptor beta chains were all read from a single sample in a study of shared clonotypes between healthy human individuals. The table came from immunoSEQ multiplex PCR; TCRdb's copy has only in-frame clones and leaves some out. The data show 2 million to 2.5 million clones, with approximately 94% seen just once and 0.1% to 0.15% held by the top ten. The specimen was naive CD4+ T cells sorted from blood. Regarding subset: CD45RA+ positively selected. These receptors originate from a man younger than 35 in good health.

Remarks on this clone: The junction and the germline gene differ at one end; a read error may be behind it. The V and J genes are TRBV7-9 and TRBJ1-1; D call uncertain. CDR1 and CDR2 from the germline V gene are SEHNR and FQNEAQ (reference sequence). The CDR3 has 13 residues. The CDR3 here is CASSLAGGPNSAF. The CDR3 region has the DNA TGTGCCAGCAGCTTAGCCGGCGGCCCTAACTCGGCATTT.

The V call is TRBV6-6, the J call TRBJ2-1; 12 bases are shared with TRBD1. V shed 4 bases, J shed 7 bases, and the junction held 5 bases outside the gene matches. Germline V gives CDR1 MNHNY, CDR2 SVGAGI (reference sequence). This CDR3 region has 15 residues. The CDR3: CASSWGQGAENEQFF. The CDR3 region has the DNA TGTGCCAGCAGTTGGGGACAGGGGGCTGAAAATGAGCAGTTCTTC.

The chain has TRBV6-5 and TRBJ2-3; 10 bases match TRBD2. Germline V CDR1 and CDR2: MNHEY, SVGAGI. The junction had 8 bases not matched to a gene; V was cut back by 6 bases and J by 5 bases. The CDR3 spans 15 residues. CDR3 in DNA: TGTGCCAGCAGCAGAGCGGGGGGGCCTGTAGATACGCAGTATTTT. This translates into CASSRAGGPVDTQYF.

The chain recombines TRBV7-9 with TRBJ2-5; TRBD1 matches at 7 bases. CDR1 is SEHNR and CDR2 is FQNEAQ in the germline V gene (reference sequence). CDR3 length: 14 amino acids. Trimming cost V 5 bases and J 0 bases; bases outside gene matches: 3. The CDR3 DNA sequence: TGTGCCAGCAGCATGGGACAGAACCAAGAGACCCAGTACTTC. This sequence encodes CASSMGQNQETQYF.

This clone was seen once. The CDR3 region has the DNA TGTGCCATCAGTCGTATAGCGGGAGGGCCGTGGTACGAGCAGTACTTC. This encodes CAISRIAGGPWYEQYF. This chain uses TRBV10-3 with TRBJ2-7; 11 bases are shared with TRBD2. The CDR3 has 16 residues. Germline CDR1 is ENHRY and CDR2 is SYGVKD. J was trimmed by 4 bases and V by 5 bases; bases with no gene match: 10.

The CDR3 sequence: CASSVATGQIYEQFF. In DNA, the CDR3 is TGTGCCAGCAGCGTAGCTACAGGACAGATCTATGAGCAGTTCTTC. V usage is TRBV9 and J usage is TRBJ2-1, with D possibly being TRBD1 (6 bases). The germline CDR1 and CDR2 sequences are SGDLS and YYNGEE. The V end was cut by 0 bases, the J end by 8 bases, with 15 bases between. CDR3 length: 15 amino acids.